This T cell receptor (beta chain) appears in the sequencing data of a study of blood T cell repertoires in COVID-19. Overall study: Acute and convalescent COVID-19 samples came from the United States, Italy and Spain.

Cohorts were assigned according to the clinical history that participants reported. The method was immunoSEQ multiplex PCR; TCRdb's version includes in-frame clones alone and lacks a portion of them. This table has around 190,000 clones, roughly 77% appearing once. V lost 6 bases and J lost 0, with 9 bases in between. The CDR3 runs 15 residues. CDR1 and CDR2 (germline): MNHEY, SVGAGI. The sample holds a few counts of this clone. The chain couples TRBV6-5 to TRBJ2-6, with D possibly matching TRBD1 (6 bases). Sequencing was carried out using PBMCs or T cells enriched from blood (not recorded which). This clonotype was obtained from a woman aged 45 to 65 with acute COVID-19. The CDR3 region has the DNA TGTGCCAGCAGACAGGGCGTCTCTGGGGCCAACGTCCTGACTTTC. This codes for CASRQGVSGANVLTF.